Shown below are 19 T cell receptor beta chains from a single sample sequenced in a study of CD8+CD57+ T cells in acquired aplastic anemia. Using genomic DNA as the template, TCR beta VDJ and CDR3 profiling was carried out. TCRdb ran MiXCR on the reads and lists one entry per CDR3 protein. The sample records more than 150,000 distinct CDR3 sequences, 55% to 70% being singletons. The sequenced sample consisted of sorted CD4+, CD8+, or CD8+CD57+ T cells (not recorded which) from PBMCs. These receptors were taken from a human donor with severe aplastic anemia or a healthy control (not recorded which).

V usage is TRBV19 and J usage is TRBJ2-5; TRBD2 aligns across 14 bases. This CDR3 is 17 amino acids long. V dropped 5 bases and J dropped 5; count of bases not matched to a gene: 10. Germline V lookup: CDR1 LNHDA, CDR2 SQIVND (reference sequence). CDR3 amino acids: CASSLGGLAGARETQYF. CDR3 sequence (DNA): TGTGCCAGTAGTCTCGGGGGACTAGCGGGGGCCAGGGAGACCCAGTACTTC.

This clonotype has at least ten counts. CDR3 sequence (DNA): TGTGCCAGCAGCGAGCGGGGCCCCGGGCCCCTCCACTTT. Translating gives CASSERGPGPLHF. The chain combines TRBV27 with TRBJ1-6; a weak D match, TRBD1 (5 bases). The V end was cut by 6 bases, the J end by 13 bases, with 16 bases between. Germline V gene lookup returns CDR1 MNHEY and CDR2 SMNVEV (reference sequence). The CDR3 covers 13 residues.

The CDR3 protein is CASSLGTGPNEKLFF. The CDR3 DNA reads as TGTGCCAGCAGTTTAGGGACAGGGCCTAATGAAAAACTGTTTTTT. The chain carries TRBV28 and TRBJ1-4; 9 nucleotides align to TRBD1. The J segment lost 3 bases and the V segment lost 2 bases, leaving 1 base of the junction unmatched. This CDR3 region has 15 residues. CDR1 is MDHEN, CDR2 SYDVKM, per germline.

This clonotype turned up a few times. V is TRBV7-9 and J is TRBJ1-5; D perhaps matches TRBD1 (5 bases). Germline V lookup: CDR1 SEHNR, CDR2 FQNEAQ (reference sequence). The CDR3 extends over 14 amino acids. V lost 1 base and J lost 7, with 11 bases in between. CDR3 sequence reads: CASSLGQGQQPQHF. The CDR3 DNA reads TGTGCCAGCAGCTTAGGTCAGGGTCAGCAGCCCCAGCATTTT.

The chain recombines TRBV9 with TRBJ2-7; 7 bases map to TRBD1. There are 15 residues in the CDR3. Trimming took 4 bases from V and 3 from J; bases not matched to a gene: 10. Germline values: CDR1 SGDLS, CDR2 YYNGEE. CDR3 residues: CASSPSDRVGYEQYF. Here the CDR3 DNA reads TGTGCCAGCAGCCCATCCGACAGGGTGGGCTACGAGCAGTACTTC.

The sample holds one count of this clonotype. A much more abundant neighbour one base away suggests this may be a read error. This sequence joins TRBV6-1 and TRBJ1-2; possible D gene TRBD1, 5 bases. This CDR3 is built from 15 residues. Trimming pared 5 bases from V and 7 bases from J, leaving 20 bases between. From germline, CDR1 is MNHNS and CDR2 SASEGT. CDR3 in amino acids: CASSYSMAGRGGYTF. The CDR3 nucleotides are TGTGCCAGCAGTTACTCAATGGCGGGTAGGGGTGGCTACACCTTC.

This chain uses TRBV2 with TRBJ1-1, with D perhaps matching TRBD1 (6 bases). There are 15 residues in the CDR3. V shed 3 bases and J shed 1 base, with 12 bases lying between them. The germline CDR1 and CDR2 sequences are SNHLY and FYNNEI. The CDR3 reads CASSERGVGNTEAFF. CDR3 DNA: TGTGCCAGCAGTGAGAGGGGGGTTGGGAACACTGAAGCTTTCTTT. Drawing the rest from reference TRBV2 and TRBJ1-1, the complete variable domain is EPEVTQTPSHQVTQMGQEVILRCVPISNHLYFYWYRQILGQKVEFLVSFYNNEISEKSEIFDDQFSVERPDGSNFTLKIRSTKLEDSAMYFCASSERGVGNTEAFFGQGTRLTVV.

CDR3 DNA sequence: TGTGCCAGCAGCTGGATGGAGGGTAGCTACGAGCAGTACTTC. Its translation: CASSWMEGSYEQYF. The chain recombines TRBV7-9 with TRBJ2-7; D might be TRBD2 (6 bases). Trimming took 4 bases from V and 3 from J, leaving 13 bases between them. CDR1 and CDR2 from the germline V gene are SEHNR and FQNEAQ (reference sequence). This CDR3 spans 14 amino acids.

The J gene is TRBJ1-4, the V gene TRBV20-1, with a possible D match to TRBD1 (5 bases). Per the germline V gene, CDR1 is DFQATT and CDR2 is SNEGSKA (reference sequence). V was shortened by 1 base and J by 8 bases, with 17 bases between the two germline ends. There are 15 residues in the CDR3. CDR3 region: CSARARGGVEEKLFF. DNA for the CDR3: TGCAGTGCTAGAGCCCGCGGGGGGGTGGAGGAAAAACTGTTTTTT.

This clonotype was counted only a few times. The J gene is TRBJ2-1, the V gene TRBV7-9; weak D call: TRBD2 (8 bases). This CDR3 is 13 amino acids long. The germline V and J ends were trimmed by 6 bases and 13 bases, with 19 bases remaining between them. Germline CDR1 SEHNR, CDR2 FQNEAQ (reference sequence). The CDR3 region has the DNA TGTGCCAGCAGTCTTGGACTAGCAGGGGGACAGTTCTTC. Its translation is CASSLGLAGGQFF.

This clonotype is medium-sized. The chain combines TRBV20-1 with TRBJ1-6, with D maybe TRBD1 (5 bases). V lost 0 bases to trimming and J lost 3 bases, with 18 bases between them. In germline, CDR1 is DFQATT, CDR2 SNEGSKA (reference sequence). The CDR3 is 18 amino acids. This CDR3 reads CSAREITGPNLYNSPLHF. The DNA of the CDR3 is TGCAGTGCTAGAGAAATAACAGGTCCGAACCTCTATAATTCACCCCTCCACTTT.

This clonotype was seen a few times. The CDR3 here is CASSKERFRASEKLFF. The CDR3 nucleotides read TGTGCCAGCAGCAAAGAGCGGTTTAGGGCCAGTGAAAAACTGTTTTTT. This chain uses TRBV7-6 with TRBJ1-4; D not certain. V lost 5 bases and J 7 bases, leaving 20 bases between the germline ends. CDR1 SGHVS and CDR2 FNYEAQ come from the germline V gene. The CDR3 extends over 16 amino acids.

The chain recombines TRBV7-3 with TRBJ2-7; TRBD1 aligns across 8 bases. Trimming cost V 5 bases and J 4 bases; bases outside gene matches: 7. The CDR3 runs to 14 residues. The germline V gene encodes CDR1 SGHTA and CDR2 FQGTGA. CDR3 DNA: TGTGCCAGCAGCCCCAGGGGGCCGGTTTACGAGCAGTACTTC. This sequence encodes CASSPRGPVYEQYF.

This clonotype was seen many times. V and J are TRBV27 and TRBJ1-2, with TRBD1 matching 10 bases. V gave up 0 bases and J gave up 8 bases; unmatched junction bases: 6. CDR3 length: 15 residues. Germline-derived CDR1 and CDR2 are MNHEY and SMNVEV (reference sequence). The CDR3 DNA follows: TGTGCCAGCAGTTTATCCGGGACAGGGGAGGGAGGCTACACCTTC. Amino acid sequence: CASSLSGTGEGGYTF.

The chain links TRBV19 to TRBJ1-5, with TRBD1 matching over 8 bases. The J segment lost 7 bases and the V segment lost 9 bases, leaving 14 bases of the junction unmatched. In germline, CDR1 is LNHDA, CDR2 SQIVND (reference sequence). The CDR3 is 15 residues long. DNA for the CDR3: TGTGCCAGCCAAGTTCAGGGGGCTCGCGGGCAGCCCCAGCATTTT. Its protein product is CASQVQGARGQPQHF. Complete variable domain (other parts from reference TRBV19 and TRBJ1-5): DGGITQSPKYLFRKEGQNVTLSCEQNLNHDAMYWYRQDPGQGLRLIYYSQIVNDFQKGDIAEGYSVSREKKESFPLTVTSAQKNPTAFYLCASQVQGARGQPQHFGDGTRLSIL.

This clonotype has just one count. It is likely a read error, because the conserved phenylalanine at the end of the CDR3 is missing. CDR3 bases: TGTGCCAGCAGTAGGGGTACTGAAGCTTTCTGT. Amino acid sequence: CASSRGTEAFC. V is TRBV12-3 or TRBV12-4 and J is TRBJ1-1; maybe TRBD1 (5 bases). The CDR3 has 11 amino acids. Trimming removed 5 bases from V and 5 bases from J, with 6 bases in between.

The rearrangement joins TRBV20-1 to TRBJ2-1; TRBD1 matches at 8 bases. The CDR3 totals 14 residues. The junction had 9 bases not matched to a gene; V was cut back by 5 bases and J by 6 bases. The germline gives CDR1 DFQATT, CDR2 SNEGSKA (reference sequence). The DNA of the CDR3 is TGCAGTGCTCTGCAGGGGGCTAATCCCAATGAGCAGTTCTTC. It is translated as CSALQGANPNEQFF.

Concerning this clonotype itself: One end of the junction is discordant with germline, which a read error may explain. The CDR3: CASSLGAGNTIYF. The CDR3 bases are TGTGCCAGCAGTTTAGGGGCGGGGAACACCATATATTTT. The chain has TRBV7-9 and TRBJ1-3, with D perhaps TRBD1 (5 bases). The CDR3 is 13 amino acids. Germline V gene data show CDR1 as SEHNR and CDR2 as FQNEAQ (reference sequence).

The gene calls are TRBV20-1 and TRBJ2-3; 8 nucleotides line up with TRBD2. The CDR3 is 16 amino acids. Germline CDR1 reads DFQATT; CDR2 reads SNEGSKA (reference sequence). Unmatched junction bases numbered 9, after V lost 0 bases and J lost 4 bases. As DNA, the CDR3 is TGCAGTGCTAGAGATGGGAGTAGCGGGATTTCAGATACGCAGTATTTT. Translated: CSARDGSSGISDTQYF.